The entry below describes one TCR beta chain. This clone was found once. It lacks a known antigen. Base qualities are missing; no much larger clone stands one base away. This entry is derived from a study of blood T cell repertoires in COVID-19 (dated by TCRdb to the early 2020s). Context from the whole study: Collaborator samples came from the United States, Italy and Spain and covered acute and convalescent phases of COVID-19. The prospective study material was composed of cDNA or gDNA derived from T cells, B-cell-depleted T cells, or PBMCs. Deeply sampled blood TCRbeta repertoires from subjects exposed to, actively infected with, or recovered from COVID-19 were included in the dataset. The repertoires were made available in a free public database intended to serve as a resource for research on the immune response to SARS-CoV-2. Samples were obtained from the ongoing ImmuneRACE study (first 160 participants) and from about 1,300 subjects provided by 6 global collaborators. The sample metadata nearly always contained a de-identified subject ID, COVID-19 status, age in years and sex. Where available, HLA class I and class II types were obtained from metadata supplied by the sample provider rather than from assay-based typing. Overall results and qualifications from the work: The amount of clinical and demographic metadata varied by source and participant and was provided uncurated.

As encoded in the germline V gene, CDR1 is SNHLY while CDR2 is FYNNEI. For this chain, trimming is 5 bases at the V end and 5 bases at the J end, and the number of junction bases without a gene match is 14. The CDR3, from cysteine to phenylalanine, totals 16 residues. The DNA shown is the 48-base CDR3, in frame from base 1. One collaborating source in Seattle enrolled patients during active infection and followed them longitudinally through the course of disease. The collaborating institutions used their own protocols to collect whole blood in K2EDTA tubes. For TCRbeta analysis, collaborators shipped samples as frozen whole blood, isolated PBMCs, or DNA extracted from either of those sample types. TCRbeta CDR3 regions were amplified from genomic DNA using the immunoSEQ Assay, a bias-controlled multiplex PCR. The source study handled its data this way. Nucleated cell counts per sample were estimated from amplification of reference gene primers within the assay. To quantify the absolute abundance of each unique TCRbeta CDR3 rearrangement, sequence reads were collapsed and filtered. For each sample, productive Simpson clonality was calculated as the square root of Simpson's diversity index across productive rearrangements. The source is immuneACCESS, and TCRdb retained only in-frame sequences with V and J called. Part of the clones is not carried over; for the studies checked, unresolved V genes explain less than half of this, and the remainder is unexplained. From that table come the V and J calls and clone size; the DNA was used to work out D and trimming. This sample lists 360,000 or so clones; roughly 87% were detected once. The ten largest account for less than 5% of the sample.

The TCR sequence derives from a woman aged 55-70 years with COVID-19, enrolled during active disease. The source material was peripheral blood. The sequence links TRBV2 to TRBJ1-1; 7 middle bases align to TRBD1. The DNA sequence is given as TGTGCCAGCAGTCCCCGGCCGTTACAGGGGAATACTGAAGCTTTCTTT. Translated, this gives CASSPRPLQGNTEAFF.